One sample yielded the 8 T cell receptor beta chains listed below, sequenced in a study of blood T cells in healthy people across ages. For the second PCR, which ran for roughly 6 to 11 cycles, a sample-barcoded 5' primer and a J-beta primer mix were used. TCRdb itself ran the 5' RACE reads through MiXCR, one entry per CDR3 protein. The data contain 1,500,000 or so distinct CDR3 sequences, approximately 43% of them singletons. Sequencing was performed on blood. These receptors were taken from a woman under 30 in good health.

The gene calls are TRBV4-2 and TRBJ2-3; 8 bases are shared with TRBD1. The CDR3 has 16 amino acids. Germline trimming cut 3 bases from V and 6 bases from J; bases unmatched to any gene: 11. Germline CDR1 is LGHNA and CDR2 is YNFKEQ. The CDR3 sequence is CASSHGEGQAPDTQYF. The CDR3 DNA is TGTGCCAGCAGCCATGGTGAGGGACAGGCTCCCGATACGCAGTATTTT.

The gene calls are TRBV25-1 and TRBJ2-3, with 10 positions matching TRBD2. The J segment lost 4 bases and the V segment lost 1 base, leaving 2 bases of the junction unmatched. The CDR3 covers 15 residues. Germline V gene data show CDR1 as MGHDK and CDR2 as SYGVNS. CDR3: CASSEFLAGADTQYF. CDR3 nucleotide sequence: TGTGCCAGCAGTGAATTTCTAGCGGGGGCAGATACGCAGTATTTT.

The rearrangement joins TRBV7-2 to TRBJ1-6, with 9 bases identical to TRBD1. With 4 bases clipped from V and 17 bases from J, the junction kept 3 bases outside the gene matches. The germline V gene encodes CDR1 SGHTA and CDR2 FQGNSA. The CDR3 length is 11 residues. In DNA form, the CDR3 reads TGTGCCAGCAGCTCCGGGACAGGGTTCCACTTT. This sequence encodes CASSSGTGFHF.

The rearrangement links TRBV20-1 to TRBJ1-2; 8 bases line up with TRBD1. J was trimmed by 4 bases and V by 5 bases; bases with no gene match: 6. Germline CDR1 reads DFQATT; CDR2 reads SNEGSKA (reference sequence). The CDR3 totals 13 residues. The DNA for the CDR3 is TGCAGTGCTCTGGACAGGGCGGGCTATGGCTACACCTTC. Its protein product is CSALDRAGYGYTF.

This clonotype was found a few times. The chain combines TRBV27 with TRBJ2-7; D not resolved. The CDR3 is made up of 14 amino acids. The V end lost 1 base, the J end lost 3 bases, and 10 bases lay between the germline ends. Germline V CDR1 and CDR2: MNHEY, SMNVEV (reference sequence). The CDR3: CASSLLSRIYEQYF. Written as DNA, the CDR3 is TGTGCCAGCAGTTTATTATCCAGAATCTACGAGCAGTACTTC.

In its sample, this clonotype was seen a few times. The rearrangement uses TRBV6-5 and TRBJ2-7, with no clear D. Between the trimmed V and J ends, which lost 1 base and 4 bases, there was a span of 8 bases. The CDR3 totals 13 residues. Germline V gives CDR1 MNHEY, CDR2 SVGAGI. The CDR3, as DNA: TGTGCCAGCAGTTACTTCCTTAGTTACGAGCAGTACTTC. This codes for CASSYFLSYEQYF.

The CDR3 DNA reads TGTGCCAGCAGTGATACCCGGAACACTGAAGCTTTCTTT. It translates to CASSDTRNTEAFF. The V gene is TRBV6-5, the J gene TRBJ1-1; D not certain. Germline loops: CDR1 MNHEY, CDR2 SVGAGI. The ends were cut back, 5 bases at V and 1 base at J, with 8 bases in the middle. This CDR3 comprises 13 residues.

The rearrangement links TRBV6-2 or TRBV6-3 to TRBJ1-5; possible D gene TRBD1, 6 bases. V was shortened by 7 bases and J by 0 bases, with 13 bases between the two germline ends. Germline V lookup: CDR1 MNHEY, CDR2 SVGEGT. The CDR3 has 15 amino acids. The CDR3 DNA reads as TGTGCCAGCAAAAAACAGGGCTATAGCAATCAGCCCCAGCATTTT. It specifies CASKKQGYSNQPQHF.